This T cell receptor (beta chain) was captured in a study of shared clonotypes between healthy human individuals. Across the whole study: Donors, aged 18 to 49, were a couple of women and three men. Study-wide results and limits: All-four-donor shared clonotypes had higher generation probabilities than non-shared clonotypes did. The study sampled only blood, and tissue repertoires likely differ.

The table lists this clone with a count of one. Its antigen is currently unknown. In the authors' methods: Filtering differed for immunoSEQ, which gave only junction sequences without quality scores. Here immunoSEQ multiplex PCR was the method, and the copy in TCRdb shows in-frame clones only, minus some. D and trimming come from the DNA, and the V and J calls and clone size come from that table. The sample has about 730,000 clones; 72% are singletons. Germline lookup yields CDR1 MDHEN and CDR2 SYDVKM. This CDR3 is 14 amino acids long. V lost 6 bases and J 4 bases, leaving 16 bases between the germline ends.

This receptor was taken from a woman between 25 and 40 years old in good health. This chain connects TRBV28 to TRBJ2-7; D is unresolved. What was sequenced was memory CD4+ T cells sorted from blood. Subset: CD45RA-negative fraction. CDR3 loop: CASRRQAPPYEQYF. As DNA, the CDR3 is TGTGCCAGCAGACGGCAAGCACCCCCGTACGAGCAGTACTTC.